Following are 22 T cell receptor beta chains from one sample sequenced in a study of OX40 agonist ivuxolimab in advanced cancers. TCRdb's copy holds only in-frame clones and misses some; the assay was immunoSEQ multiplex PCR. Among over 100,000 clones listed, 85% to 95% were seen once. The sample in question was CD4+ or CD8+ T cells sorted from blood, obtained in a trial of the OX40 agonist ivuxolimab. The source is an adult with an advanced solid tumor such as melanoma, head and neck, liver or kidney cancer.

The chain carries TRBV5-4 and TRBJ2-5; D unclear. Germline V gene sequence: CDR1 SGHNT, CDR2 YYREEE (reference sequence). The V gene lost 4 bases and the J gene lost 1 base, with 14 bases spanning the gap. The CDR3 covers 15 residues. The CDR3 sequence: CASSPSPGPQETQYF. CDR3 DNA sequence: TGTGCCAGCAGCCCCTCTCCCGGTCCCCAAGAGACCCAGTACTTC.

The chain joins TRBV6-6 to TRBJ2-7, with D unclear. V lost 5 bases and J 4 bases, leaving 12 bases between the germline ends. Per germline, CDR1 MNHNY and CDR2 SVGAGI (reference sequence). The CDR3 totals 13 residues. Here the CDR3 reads CASSKEGWYEQYF. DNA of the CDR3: TGTGCCAGCAGTAAAGAAGGGTGGTACGAGCAGTACTTC.

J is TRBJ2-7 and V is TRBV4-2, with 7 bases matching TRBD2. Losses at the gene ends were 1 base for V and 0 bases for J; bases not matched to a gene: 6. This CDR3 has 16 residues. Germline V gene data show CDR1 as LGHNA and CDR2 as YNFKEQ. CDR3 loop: CASSQVLAAFSYEQYF. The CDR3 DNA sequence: TGTGCCAGCAGCCAAGTGCTAGCGGCTTTCTCCTACGAGCAGTACTTC.

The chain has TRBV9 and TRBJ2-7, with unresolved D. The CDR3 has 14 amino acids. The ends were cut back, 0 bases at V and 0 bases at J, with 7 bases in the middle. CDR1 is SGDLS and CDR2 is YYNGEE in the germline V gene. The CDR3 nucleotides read TGTGCCAGCAGCGTAGGAGTCTACTCCTACGAGCAGTACTTC. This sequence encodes CASSVGVYSYEQYF.

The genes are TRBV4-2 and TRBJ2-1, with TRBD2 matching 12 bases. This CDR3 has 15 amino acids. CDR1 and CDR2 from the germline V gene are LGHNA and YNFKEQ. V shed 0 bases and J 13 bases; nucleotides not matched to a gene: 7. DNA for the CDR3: TGTGCCAGCAGCCAAGATTCGGCTAGCGGGAGGGCTCAGTTCTTC. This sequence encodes CASSQDSASGRAQFF.

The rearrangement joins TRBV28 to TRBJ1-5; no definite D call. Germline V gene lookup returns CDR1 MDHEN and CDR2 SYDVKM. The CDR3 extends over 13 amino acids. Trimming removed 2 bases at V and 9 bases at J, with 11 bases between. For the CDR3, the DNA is TGTGCCAGCAGTTTACCGGCTTGGAGGCCCCAGCATTTT. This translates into CASSLPAWRPQHF.

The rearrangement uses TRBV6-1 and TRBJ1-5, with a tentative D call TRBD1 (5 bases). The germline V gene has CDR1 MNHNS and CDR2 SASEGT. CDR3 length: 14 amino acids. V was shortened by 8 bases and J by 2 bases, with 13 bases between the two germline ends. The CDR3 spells CASWGSSGNQPQHF. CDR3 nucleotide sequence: TGTGCCAGCTGGGGCTCCTCGGGCAATCAGCCCCAGCATTTT.

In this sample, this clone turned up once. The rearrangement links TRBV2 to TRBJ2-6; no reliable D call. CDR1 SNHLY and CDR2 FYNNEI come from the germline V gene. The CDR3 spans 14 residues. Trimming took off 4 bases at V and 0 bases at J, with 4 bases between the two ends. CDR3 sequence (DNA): TGTGCCAGCAGTGGGGGCTCTGGGGCCAACGTCCTGACTTTC. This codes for CASSGGSGANVLTF.

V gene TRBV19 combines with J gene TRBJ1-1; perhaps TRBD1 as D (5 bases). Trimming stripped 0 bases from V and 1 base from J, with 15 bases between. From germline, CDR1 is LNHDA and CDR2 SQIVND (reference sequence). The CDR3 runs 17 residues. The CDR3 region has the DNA TGTGCCAGTAGTATAGATCGGCTGGGGCGCAGGAACACTGAAGCTTTCTTT. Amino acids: CASSIDRLGRRNTEAFF.

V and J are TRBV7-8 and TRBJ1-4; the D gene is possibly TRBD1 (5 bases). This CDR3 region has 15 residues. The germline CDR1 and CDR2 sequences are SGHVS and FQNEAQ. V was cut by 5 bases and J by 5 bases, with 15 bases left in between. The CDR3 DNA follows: TGTGCCAGCAGCCAACCACTGGGACCGAATGAAAAACTGTTTTTT. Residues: CASSQPLGPNEKLFF.

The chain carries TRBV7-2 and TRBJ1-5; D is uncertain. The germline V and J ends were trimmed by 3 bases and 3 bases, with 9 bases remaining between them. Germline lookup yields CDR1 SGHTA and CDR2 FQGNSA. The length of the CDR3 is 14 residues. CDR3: CASSFQNTNQPQHF. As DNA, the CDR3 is TGTGCCAGCAGCTTTCAGAATACCAATCAGCCCCAGCATTTT.

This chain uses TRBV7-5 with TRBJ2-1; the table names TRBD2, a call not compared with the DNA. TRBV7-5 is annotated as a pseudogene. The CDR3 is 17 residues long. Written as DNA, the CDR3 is TGTGCCAGAAGCGCGGCCGCGGGACTAGCGGAGTACAATGAGCAGTTCTTC. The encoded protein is CARSAAAGLAEYNEQFF.

DNA of the CDR3: TGTGCCGGAAAGGGACTAGCGGGAGGGCCACTCAGCTACAATGAGCAGTTCTTC. This sequence encodes CAGKGLAGGPLSYNEQFF. V gene TRBV19 combines with J gene TRBJ2-1; TRBD2 agrees at 16 bases. The CDR3 runs 18 residues. The trim removed 11 bases at V and 3 bases at J, leaving 13 bases unmatched. Germline assignment: CDR1 LNHDA and CDR2 SQIVND (reference sequence).

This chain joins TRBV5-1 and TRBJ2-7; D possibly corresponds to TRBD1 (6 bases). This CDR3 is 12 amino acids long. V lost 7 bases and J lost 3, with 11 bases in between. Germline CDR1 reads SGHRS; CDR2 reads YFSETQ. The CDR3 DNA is TGCGCCAGCTCAGGGGTGTACTACGAGCAGTACTTC. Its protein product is CASSGVYYEQYF.

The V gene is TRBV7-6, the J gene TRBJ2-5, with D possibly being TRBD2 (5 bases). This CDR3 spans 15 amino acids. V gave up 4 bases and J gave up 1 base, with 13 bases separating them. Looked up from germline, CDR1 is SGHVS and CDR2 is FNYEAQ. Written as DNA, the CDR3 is TGTGCCAGCAGCTCAGACCCCCGGGGCCAAGAGACCCAGTACTTC. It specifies CASSSDPRGQETQYF.

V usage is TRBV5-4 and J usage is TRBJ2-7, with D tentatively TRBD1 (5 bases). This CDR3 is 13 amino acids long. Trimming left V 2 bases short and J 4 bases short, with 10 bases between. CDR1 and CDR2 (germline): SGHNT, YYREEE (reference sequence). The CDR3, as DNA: TGTGCCAGCAGCTTACCAGACAGATACGAGCAGTACTTC. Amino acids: CASSLPDRYEQYF.

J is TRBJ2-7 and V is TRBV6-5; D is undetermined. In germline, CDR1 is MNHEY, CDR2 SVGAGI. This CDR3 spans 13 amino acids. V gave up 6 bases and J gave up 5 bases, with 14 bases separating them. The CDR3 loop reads CASRSGPVHEQYF. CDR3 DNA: TGTGCCAGCAGGTCCGGGCCGGTCCACGAGCAGTACTTC.

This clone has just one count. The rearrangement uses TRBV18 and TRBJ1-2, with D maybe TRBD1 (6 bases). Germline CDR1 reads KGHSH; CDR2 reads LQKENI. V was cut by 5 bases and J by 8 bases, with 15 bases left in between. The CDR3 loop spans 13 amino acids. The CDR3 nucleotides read TGTGCCAGCTCATCGTCGTACAGGGAGGGCTACACCTTC. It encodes CASSSSYREGYTF.

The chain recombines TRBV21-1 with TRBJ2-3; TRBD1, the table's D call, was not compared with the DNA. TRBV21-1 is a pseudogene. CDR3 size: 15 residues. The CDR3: CASRKTGGATDTQYF. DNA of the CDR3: TGTGCCAGCAGGAAGACAGGGGGCGCGACAGATACGCAGTATTTT.

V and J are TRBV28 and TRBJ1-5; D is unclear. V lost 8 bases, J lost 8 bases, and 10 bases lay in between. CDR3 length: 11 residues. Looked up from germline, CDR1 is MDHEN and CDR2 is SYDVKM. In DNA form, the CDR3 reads TGTGCCAGCTCTGGGTTAAAGCCCCAGCATTTT. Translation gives CASSGLKPQHF.

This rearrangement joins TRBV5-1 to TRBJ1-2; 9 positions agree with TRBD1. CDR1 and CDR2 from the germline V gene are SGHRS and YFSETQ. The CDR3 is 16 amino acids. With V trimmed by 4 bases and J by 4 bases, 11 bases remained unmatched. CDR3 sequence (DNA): TGCGCCAGCAGCGCAGCCTCGGGACAGGGAGGCTATGGCTACACCTTC. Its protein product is CASSAASGQGGYGYTF.

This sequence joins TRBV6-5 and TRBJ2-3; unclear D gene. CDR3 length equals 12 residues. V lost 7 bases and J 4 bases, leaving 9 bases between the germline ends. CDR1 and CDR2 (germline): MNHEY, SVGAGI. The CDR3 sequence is CASTSWADTQYF. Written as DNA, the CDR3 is TGTGCCAGCACCTCCTGGGCAGATACGCAGTATTTT.